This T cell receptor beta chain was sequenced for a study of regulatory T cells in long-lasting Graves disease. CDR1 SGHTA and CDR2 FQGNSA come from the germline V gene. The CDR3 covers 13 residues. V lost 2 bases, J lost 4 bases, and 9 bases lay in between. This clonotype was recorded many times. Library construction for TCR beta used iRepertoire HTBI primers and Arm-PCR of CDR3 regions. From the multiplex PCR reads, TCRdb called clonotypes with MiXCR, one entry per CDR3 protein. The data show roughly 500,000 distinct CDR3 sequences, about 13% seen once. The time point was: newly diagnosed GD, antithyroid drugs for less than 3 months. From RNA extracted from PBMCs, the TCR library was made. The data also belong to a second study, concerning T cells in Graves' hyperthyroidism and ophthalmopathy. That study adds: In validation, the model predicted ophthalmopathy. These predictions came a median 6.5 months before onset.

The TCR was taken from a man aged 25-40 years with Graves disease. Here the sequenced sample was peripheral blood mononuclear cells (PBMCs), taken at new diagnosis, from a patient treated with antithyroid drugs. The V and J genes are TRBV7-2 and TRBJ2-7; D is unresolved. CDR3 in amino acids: CASSLIDPYEQYF. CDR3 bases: TGTGCCAGCAGCTTAATCGACCCTTACGAGCAGTACTTC.